A selection of T cell receptor beta chains follows, all from one sample in a study of cytomegalovirus exposure and HLA in healthy donors. Only in-frame clones appear in the TCRdb table, and some are missing; sequencing was by immunoSEQ multiplex PCR. The repertoire holds some 150,000 clones, with about 10% as singletons. Sequenced material: PBMCs. Every receptor here comes from a man in his fifties or sixties in good health and CMV-seronegative. Both conserved end residues are part of each CDR3. A D gene is named only where the DNA matches it firmly. Expanded clones are given a class, and other clones once, few, many or no size at all.

d_gene	j_gene	v_gene	abundance	CDR3aa	CDR3nt
TRBD2	TRBJ2-3	TRBV4-2	NA	CASSQDPLAGGSTDTQYF	TGTGCCAGCAGCCAAGATCCGCTAGCGGGGGGAAGCACAGATACGCAGTATTTT
NA	TRBJ2-7	TRBV20-1	few	CSASYSYEQYF	TGCAGTGCTAGTTATAGTTACGAGCAGTACTTC
TRBD1	TRBJ1-2	TRBV4-2	NA	CASSQDGQGAKGYTF	TGTGCCAGCAGCCAAGACGGACAGGGGGCAAAGGGCTACACCTTC
NA	TRBJ1-4	TRBV6-5	NA	CASSYSHPTNEKLFF	TGTGCCAGCAGTTACTCACACCCAACTAATGAAAAACTGTTTTTT
NA	TRBJ1-2	TRBV6-1	few	CASSLQGGQRGYTF	TGTGCCAGCAGCCTACAGGGCGGCCAACGAGGCTACACCTTC
NA	TRBJ1-6	TRBV30	NA	CAWSTRSSYNSPLHF	TGTGCCTGGAGTACGAGGTCCTCCTATAATTCCCCCCTCCACTTT
NA	TRBJ1-2	TRBV11-2	few	CASSLDTGFYGYTF	TGTGCCAGCAGCTTAGATACCGGGTTCTATGGCTACACCTTC
NA	TRBJ2-2	TRBV20-1	NA	CSAPRTGELFF	TGCAGTGCCCCGAGGACCGGGGAGCTGTTTTTT
TRBD2	TRBJ2-7	TRBV5-1	NA	CASSLGVAGRGEQYF	TGCGCCAGCAGCTTGGGCGTGGCAGGGAGGGGCGAGCAGTACTTC
NA	TRBJ1-2	TRBV5-1	NA	CASSWGDGTLGYGYTF	TGCGCCAGCAGCTGGGGTGATGGGACTTTAGGGTATGGCTACACCTTC
TRBD1	TRBJ1-1	TRBV19	few	CASRNQGQGDEAFF	TGTGCCAGTAGGAACCAGGGACAGGGAGATGAAGCTTTCTTT
NA	TRBJ2-7	TRBV11-2	few	CASSALKRAYEQYF	TGTGCCAGCAGCGCCCTAAAACGTGCCTACGAGCAGTACTTC
TRBD2	TRBJ2-1	TRBV11-2	NA	CASSLDRFSGRVNEQFF	TGTGCCAGCAGCTTAGATCGCTTTAGCGGGAGGGTAAATGAGCAGTTCTTC
NA	TRBJ2-7	TRBV5-4	NA	CASSLGGGSSYEQYF	TGTGCCAGCAGCTTGGGAGGAGGTAGCTCCTACGAGCAGTACTTC
TRBD2	TRBJ2-7	TRBV30	few	CAWTREGYEQYF	TGTGCCTGGACGCGGGAGGGTTACGAGCAGTACTTC
TRBD1	TRBJ1-1	TRBV7-2	NA	CASSFDRAGTEAFF	TGTGCCAGCAGCTTCGACAGGGCGGGCACTGAAGCTTTCTTT
TRBD2	TRBJ2-5	TRBV2	NA	CASSRGLVSETQYF	TGTGCCAGCAGCAGAGGACTAGTATCAGAGACCCAGTACTTC
NA	TRBJ1-1	TRBV9	few	CASSQGGVGTEAFF	TGTGCCAGCAGCCAAGGGGGGGTTGGCACTGAAGCTTTCTTT
NA	TRBJ1-1	TRBV28	few	CASTQDMNTEAFF	TGTGCCAGCACACAGGACATGAACACTGAAGCTTTCTTT
TRBD1	TRBJ1-2	TRBV6-5	few	CASRGGQNYGYTF	TGTGCCAGCAGGGGGGGACAGAACTATGGCTACACCTTC
TRBD2	TRBJ2-5	TRBV12-5	few	CASGLGALAGAQETQYF	TGTGCTAGTGGTTTGGGGGCCTTAGCGGGAGCTCAAGAGACCCAGTACTTC
NA	TRBJ2-3	TRBV5-4	NA	CASSFGGLGTDTQYF	TGTGCCAGCAGCTTCGGAGGACTCGGCACAGATACGCAGTATTTT
TRBD1	TRBJ1-1	TRBV10-3	NA	CAISETGGRTEAFF	TGTGCCATCAGCGAGACAGGGGGCAGGACTGAAGCTTTCTTT
NA	TRBJ1-1	TRBV6-5	NA	CASSYDWATEAFF	TGTGCCAGCAGTTACGATTGGGCCACTGAAGCTTTCTTT
NA	TRBJ2-5	TRBV5-6	few	CASSLGRVSRQYF	TGTGCCAGCAGCTTGGGGAGGGTGAGCCGACAGTACTTC
NA	TRBJ1-4	TRBV7-8	NA	CASTIAGAGEKLFF	TGTGCCAGCACCATCGCAGGGGCCGGCGAAAAACTGTTTTTT
TRBD1	TRBJ2-2	TRBV15	NA	CATSRDRGTGELFF	TGTGCCACCAGCAGGGACAGGGGCACCGGGGAGCTGTTTTTT
TRBD1	TRBJ1-2	TRBV11-3	few	CASSPLGQESNYGYTF	TGTGCCAGCAGCCCTCTCGGACAGGAATCTAACTATGGCTACACCTTC
NA	TRBJ2-1	TRBV7-3	NA	CASSLNSGTSGEQFF	TGTGCCAGCAGCTTAAATAGTGGGACATCAGGTGAGCAGTTCTTC
TRBD2	TRBJ2-1	TRBV28	NA	CASSEGLVSHNEQFF	TGTGCCAGCAGTGAGGGACTAGTATCACACAATGAGCAGTTCTTC
TRBD1	TRBJ1-1	TRBV7-9	NA	CASSRTGGRMNTEAFF	TGTGCCAGCAGCCGTACAGGGGGCCGCATGAACACTGAAGCTTTCTTT